This entry describes one T cell receptor (beta chain). The target of this receptor is not known. No base quality values were provided; no much bigger clone lies one nucleotide off. TCRbeta CDR3 regions were amplified from genomic DNA by means of the immunoSEQ Assay, a bias-controlled multiplex PCR. From the authors' description of their analysis: Nucleated cell counts per sample were estimated from amplification of reference gene primers within the assay. To quantify the absolute abundance of each unique TCRbeta CDR3 rearrangement, sequence reads were collapsed and filtered. Productive Simpson clonality was computed per sample as the square root of Simpson's diversity index over productive rearrangements. The clones in this table, taken by TCRdb from immuneACCESS, are in-frame only. Not every clone is retained; where verified, under half of the shortfall comes from an unresolved V gene, and the cause of the rest is unknown. Clonal size and the V and J genes are those of that table, whereas D and trimming came from the DNA. This sample holds more than 90,000 clones; approximately 77% were observed only once. Roughly a tenth of the sample lies in the top ten.

Collaborating institutions collected whole blood in K2EDTA tubes following their own protocols. For TCRbeta analysis, collaborator samples were shipped as frozen whole blood, as isolated PBMCs, or as DNA extracted from either sample type. The sample comes from a study of blood T cell repertoires in COVID-19 (TCRdb year 2020). Regarding the study in general: Samples from collaborators originated in the United States, Italy and Spain and spanned both the acute and convalescent phases of COVID-19. The material from the prospective study consisted of cDNA or gDNA derived from T cells, B-cell-depleted T cells, or PBMCs. Subjects who had been exposed to COVID-19, were actively infected with it, or had recovered from it provided the deeply sampled blood TCRbeta repertoires that made up the dataset. The repertoires were released in a freely available public database intended as a resource for research on the immune response to SARS-CoV-2. Samples came from the ongoing ImmuneRACE study (first 160 participants) plus 1,254 subjects from 6 global collaborators. Sample metadata almost always included a de-identified subject ID, COVID-19 status, age in years and sex. Where HLA class I and class II types were available, the types were taken from metadata supplied by the sample provider, not from assay-based typing. Broad study findings and their caveats: Clinical and demographic metadata were provided uncurated, with the amount varying by source and participant.

Input material: peripheral blood. This receptor was obtained from a woman older than 75 with acute or convalescent COVID-19.

The CDR3: CASSATGVNEKLFF. Here is the DNA: TGTGCCAGCAGCGCAACAGGGGTTAATGAAAAACTGTTTTTT. This sequence uses TRBV28 and TRBJ1-4, and TRBD1 aligns with 7 junction nucleotides. CDR1 and CDR2, looked up from the germline V gene, are MDHEN and SYDVKM. The CDR3 has 14 amino acids, counting the end cysteine and phenylalanine. This entry keeps only the CDR3 DNA: 42 bases, framed from base 1. The germline V end is reduced by 6 bases and the J end by 4 bases; junction bases left unmatched: 5.